Shown below are 22 T cell receptor beta chains from a single sample sequenced in a study of T cells in Graves' hyperthyroidism and ophthalmopathy. What was amplified from RNA transcripts were TCR beta CDR3 regions. The HTBI primer set was used in a first-round RT-PCR of the TCR CDR3. TCRdb redid the calling of the multiplex PCR reads with MiXCR, one entry per CDR3 protein. The data show approximately 640,000 distinct CDR3 sequences, around 16% seen once. The sequencing sample was made of blood. These TCRs come from a man between 50 and 59 years old with Graves' hyperthyroidism.

This clonotype was recorded at least ten times. The chain couples TRBV12-3 or TRBV12-4 to TRBJ2-5, with a weak D call TRBD2 (5 bases). CDR3 length equals 15 residues. The germline V and J ends were trimmed by 4 bases and 3 bases, with 15 bases remaining between them. The CDR3 loop reads CASSSRTGYKETQYF. In nucleotides, the CDR3 is TGTGCCAGCAGTTCGAGGACTGGATACAAAGAGACCCAGTACTTC.

This clonotype came up a few times. This chain joins TRBV11-3 and TRBJ1-5, with unresolved D. The germline V gene has CDR1 SGHNT and CDR2 YENEEA. V was cut by 8 bases and J by 7 bases, with 12 bases left in between. This CDR3 is 12 amino acids long. The DNA of the CDR3 is TGTGCCAGCCCTTCCAGAGGCCAGCCCCAGCATTTT. Protein: CASPSRGQPQHF.

There are many counts of this clonotype. The V and J genes are TRBV24-1 and TRBJ2-7, with 8 nucleotides matching TRBD1. Germline trimming cut 4 bases from V and 2 bases from J; bases unmatched to any gene: 9. Per the germline V gene, CDR1 is KGHDR and CDR2 is SFDVKD. The CDR3 runs 16 residues. This chain's CDR3 is CATSDSGTGSPYEQYF. The CDR3 DNA is TGTGCCACCAGTGACTCCGGGACAGGTTCTCCCTACGAGCAGTACTTC.

In the case of this clonotype: The junction does not match germline at one end; this may be a read error. The rearrangement uses TRBV6-2 or TRBV6-3 and TRBJ1-1, with TRBD1 matching 7 bases. CDR1 is MNHEY, CDR2 SVGEGT, per germline. The CDR3 sequence is 14 residues long. The CDR3 loop is CASSYSDRATEASF. DNA of the CDR3: TGTGCCAGCAGTTACTCTGACAGGGCCACTGAAGCTTCCTTT.

This clonotype was observed many times. The chain has TRBV2 and TRBJ1-2; a possible D gene is TRBD1 (5 bases). Trimming removed 7 bases from V and 6 bases from J, with 15 bases in between. The CDR3 covers 13 residues. Per the germline V gene, CDR1 is SNHLY and CDR2 is FYNNEI. The DNA of the CDR3 is TGTGCCAGCACCAGGGAGAATTATGATGGCTACACCTTC. This encodes CASTRENYDGYTF. The full variable domain, with the rest looked up from reference TRBV2 and TRBJ1-2, is EPEVTQTPSHQVTQMGQEVILRCVPISNHLYFYWYRQILGQKVEFLVSFYNNEISEKSEIFDDQFSVERPDGSNFTLKIRSTKLEDSAMYFCASTRENYDGYTFGSGTRLTVV.

At least ten counts were recorded for this clonotype. The chain is built from TRBV2 and TRBJ2-7; the D gene is possibly TRBD2 (5 bases). V dropped 3 bases and J dropped 1 base, with 13 bases sitting between them. The CDR3 is 15 residues long. In germline, CDR1 is SNHLY, CDR2 FYNNEI. CDR3 residues: CASSDQGGRSYEQYF. CDR3 nucleotides: TGTGCCAGCAGTGACCAAGGAGGCAGATCCTACGAGCAGTACTTC.

In its sample, this clonotype was seen many times. The chain links TRBV15 to TRBJ2-1; 15 bases map to TRBD2. This CDR3 comprises 20 residues. Germline CDR1 is LNHNV and CDR2 is YYDKDF (reference sequence). Germline trimming cut 1 base from V and 0 bases from J; bases unmatched to any gene: 7. This CDR3 is CATSRGRTSGRVSSYNEQFF. CDR3 bases: TGTGCCACCAGCAGAGGAAGGACTAGCGGGAGGGTTAGCTCCTACAATGAGCAGTTCTTC. Supplemented by reference TRBV15 and TRBJ2-1, the full variable domain reads DAMVIQNPRYQVTQFGKPVTLSCSQTLNHNVMYWYQQKSSQAPKLLFHYYDKDFNNEADTPDNFQSRRPNTSFCFLDIRSPGLGDTAMYLCATSRGRTSGRVSSYNEQFFGPGTRLTVL.

This clonotype showed up just a few times. V and J are TRBV30 and TRBJ2-4; TRBD2 aligns across 13 bases. Trimming cost V 0 bases and J 8 bases; bases outside gene matches: 10. Germline V lookup: CDR1 GTSNPN, CDR2 SVGIG (reference sequence). The CDR3 loop spans 17 amino acids. The CDR3 sequence: CAWSVRRTSGSGDIQYF. Written as DNA, the CDR3 is TGTGCCTGGAGTGTAAGGCGGACTAGCGGGAGTGGTGACATTCAGTACTTC.

This clonotype was counted between two and nine times. The chain employs TRBV13 and TRBJ2-3, with D maybe TRBD2 (6 bases). This CDR3 is built from 16 residues. CDR1 PRHDT and CDR2 FYEKMQ come from the germline V gene (reference sequence). V lost 4 bases, J lost 2 bases, and 16 bases lay in between. CDR3 in DNA: TGTGCCAGCAGCTCCAGAGGGAGGCCCACCACAGATACGCAGTATTTT. It encodes CASSSRGRPTTDTQYF.

This clonotype was detected many times. DNA for the CDR3: TGTGCCAGCAGTTACGAGGGGACGAACACCGGGGAGCTGTTTTTT. As protein: CASSYEGTNTGELFF. The gene calls are TRBV6-6 and TRBJ2-2; D might be TRBD1 or TRBD2, each matching 5 bases. CDR1 is MNHNY and CDR2 is SVGAGI in the germline V gene (reference sequence). The CDR3 has 15 amino acids. Trimming left V 2 bases short and J 0 bases short, with 7 bases between.

The chain uses TRBV11-2 and TRBJ1-1; the D gene is possibly TRBD1 (5 bases). Germline CDR1 is SGHAT and CDR2 is FQNNGV. Trimming left V 5 bases short and J 4 bases short, with 11 bases between. CDR3 length: 13 residues. CDR3 region: CASSPQARTEAFF. DNA for the CDR3: TGTGCCAGCAGCCCACAGGCCCGCACTGAAGCTTTCTTT.

This clonotype was picked up many times. The CDR3 protein is CASSLSHDAPEQFF. The CDR3 region has the DNA TGTGCCAGCAGCTTATCCCACGACGCCCCTGAGCAGTTCTTC. The rearrangement uses TRBV7-2 and TRBJ2-1; the D is unclear. Trimming removed 2 bases at V and 9 bases at J, with 14 bases between. Looked up from germline, CDR1 is SGHTA and CDR2 is FQGNSA. The CDR3 contains 14 residues.

The CDR3 DNA reads TGTGCCAGCAGTTGGGAGAGGGAGCAGTTCTTC. Its protein is CASSWEREQFF. This chain joins TRBV28 and TRBJ2-1; the D gene is possibly TRBD2 (5 bases). V lost 4 bases and J 10 bases, leaving 8 bases between the germline ends. The CDR3 consists of 11 residues. CDR1 and CDR2 (germline): MDHEN, SYDVKM. Together with reference TRBV28 and TRBJ2-1, the CDR3 gives the full variable domain: DVKVTQSSRYLVKRTGEKVFLECVQDMDHENMFWYRQDPGLGLRLIYFSYDVKMKEKGDIPEGYSVSREKKERFSLILESASTNQTSMYLCASSWEREQFFGPGTRLTVL.

This clonotype was observed a few times. V and J are TRBV24-1 and TRBJ2-1, with 8 bases lining up with TRBD2. V was clipped by 7 bases and J by 2 bases; unmatched bases: 18. CDR3 length: 19 residues. CDR1 KGHDR and CDR2 SFDVKD come from the germline V gene. This CDR3 reads CATSATPGGVAGPYNEQFF. The CDR3 nucleotides read TGTGCCACCAGCGCTACCCCGGGAGGGGTAGCGGGACCCTACAATGAGCAGTTCTTC.

In its sample, this clonotype was seen a few times. V gene TRBV5-6 combines with J gene TRBJ2-7; D is perhaps TRBD1 (6 bases). CDR3 length equals 14 residues. Germline V gene sequence: CDR1 SGHDT, CDR2 YYEEEE. The V and J ends lost 5 bases and 3 bases respectively, with 15 bases between them. The CDR3 protein is CASRAAHRDYEQYF. DNA for the CDR3: TGTGCCAGCAGGGCGGCTCACAGGGACTACGAGCAGTACTTC.

The V gene is TRBV28, the J gene TRBJ2-7; TRBD1 agrees at 8 bases. J gave up 2 bases and V 7 bases, and 7 bases lay outside the gene matches. The CDR3 extends over 14 amino acids. Germline loops: CDR1 MDHEN, CDR2 SYDVKM. The CDR3 sequence: CASTFGQGPYEQYF. CDR3 bases: TGTGCCAGCACCTTCGGACAGGGCCCCTACGAGCAGTACTTC.

In its sample, this clonotype was seen many times. The CDR3 region is CASSVEGTPMQETQYF. CDR3 coding DNA: TGTGCCAGCAGCGTAGAGGGGACACCAATGCAAGAGACCCAGTACTTC. The chain employs TRBV9 and TRBJ2-5; D might be TRBD1 (6 bases). The germline V and J ends were trimmed by 0 bases and 2 bases, with 14 bases remaining between them. Germline V gene data show CDR1 as SGDLS and CDR2 as YYNGEE. The CDR3 is 16 residues long.

This clonotype was seen repeatedly, ten times or more. The chain carries TRBV3-1 and TRBJ1-2; no firm D call. Germline values: CDR1 LGHDT, CDR2 YNNKEL (reference sequence). The CDR3 has 16 amino acids. V dropped 0 bases and J dropped 4 bases, with 15 bases sitting between them. This CDR3 reads CASSQEARVFGYGYTF. CDR3 nucleotide sequence: TGTGCCAGCAGCCAAGAAGCTAGGGTGTTCGGCTATGGCTACACCTTC.

The V call is TRBV20-1, the J call TRBJ2-7; TRBD1 aligns across 7 bases. Trimming at V came to 6 bases and at J to 1 base, leaving 9 bases not matched to a gene. Germline CDR1 and CDR2: DFQATT and SNEGSKA (reference sequence). The CDR3 sequence is 14 residues long. Here the CDR3 DNA reads TGCAGTGCCACCTGGACAGGAGATTCCTACGAGCAGTACTTC. This encodes CSATWTGDSYEQYF.

J is TRBJ1-5 and V is TRBV7-2; D is uncertain. The CDR3 sequence is 15 residues long. Germline V gene data show CDR1 as SGHTA and CDR2 as FQGNSA. V was pared by 4 bases and J by 0 bases, with 10 bases between. CDR3: CASSSSTGSNQPQHF. The CDR3 DNA sequence: TGTGCCAGCAGCTCCTCGACGGGTAGCAATCAGCCCCAGCATTTT. Variable domain in full (rest from reference TRBV7-2 and TRBJ1-5): GAGVSQSPSNKVTEKGKDVELRCDPISGHTALYWYRQSLGQGLEFLIYFQGNSAPDKSGLPSDRFSAERTGGSVSTLTIQRTQQEDSAVYLCASSSSTGSNQPQHFGDGTRLSIL.

The chain has TRBV28 and TRBJ2-2, with 10 bases lining up with TRBD2. Germline V CDR1 and CDR2: MDHEN, SYDVKM. The CDR3 extends over 15 amino acids. V lost 11 bases and J lost 1; bases outside the gene matches: 7. The CDR3 DNA follows: TGTGCCCCGGAGAGCGGGAGGGAGAACACCGGGGAGCTGTTTTTT. This translates into CAPESGRENTGELFF. Full variable domain (missing parts from reference TRBV28 and TRBJ2-2): DVKVTQSSRYLVKRTGEKVFLECVQDMDHENMFWYRQDPGLGLRLIYFSYDVKMKEKGDIPEGYSVSREKKERFSLILESASTNQTSMYLCAPESGRENTGELFFGEGSRLTVL.

This clonotype was recorded a few times. V gene TRBV6-1 combines with J gene TRBJ2-7; D may be TRBD2 (5 bases). Looked up from germline, CDR1 is MNHNS and CDR2 is SASEGT. CDR3 length: 16 amino acids. V lost 6 bases, J lost 4 bases, and 22 bases lay in between. The CDR3 DNA reads TGTGCCAGCAGGACGGACTTTGGCGGGCTGCTTTACGAGCAGTACTTC. Its protein is CASRTDFGGLLYEQYF.